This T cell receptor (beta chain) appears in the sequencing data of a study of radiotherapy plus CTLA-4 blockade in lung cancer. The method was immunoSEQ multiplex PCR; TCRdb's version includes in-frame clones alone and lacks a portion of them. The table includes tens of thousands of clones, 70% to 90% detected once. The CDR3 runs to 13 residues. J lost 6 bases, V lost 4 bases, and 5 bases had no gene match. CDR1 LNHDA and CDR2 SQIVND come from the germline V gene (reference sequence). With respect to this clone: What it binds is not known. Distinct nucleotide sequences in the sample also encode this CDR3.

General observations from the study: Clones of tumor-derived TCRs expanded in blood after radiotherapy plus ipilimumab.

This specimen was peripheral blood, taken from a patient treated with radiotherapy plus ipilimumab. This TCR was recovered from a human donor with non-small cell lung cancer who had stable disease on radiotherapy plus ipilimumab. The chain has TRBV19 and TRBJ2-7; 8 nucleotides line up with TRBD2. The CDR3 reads CASSRTAGGEQYF. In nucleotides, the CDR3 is TGTGCCAGTAGTAGGACGGCGGGGGGCGAGCAGTACTTC.